The entry below gives a single TCR beta chain sequence along with its context. This specimen comes from a study of blood T cell repertoires in COVID-19. Study-level background: Samples representing acute and convalescent COVID-19 were sourced from the United States, Italy and Spain. Sources were T cells, B-cell-depleted T cells, or PBMCs; the material itself was cDNA or gDNA.

CDR3 length: 18 amino acids. CDR1 is SGHAT and CDR2 is FQNNGV in the germline V gene. Trimming removed 0 bases at V and 3 bases at J, with 17 bases between. Per the original data handling: Quantification of nucleated cells was approximated via reference gene primer amplification. Profiling relied on immunoSEQ multiplex PCR, and the TCRdb table lists in-frame clones only, not all of them. V, J and clone size derive from that table, while D and trimming were established from the DNA sequence. There are about 250,000 clones in the sample; 80% to 90% occur only once, and roughly 4.7% lies in the top ten.

Sequenced input: peripheral blood. The source of this sequence is a woman in her sixties or seventies with acute or convalescent COVID-19. This chain links TRBV11-2 with TRBJ2-2; perhaps TRBD2 as D (6 bases). CDR3 bases: TGTGCCAGCAGCTTAGATCGTTTGAGGGGCGGGGACACCGGGGAGCTGTTTTTT. Its protein product is CASSLDRLRGGDTGELFF.